This T cell receptor (beta chain) was identified during a study of T-cell reconstitution after alpha-beta-depleted transplantation in children. Unique molecular identifiers were incorporated into the prepared TCRbeta library. One entry per CDR3 protein results from TCRdb running MiXCR on the PCR reads. This table holds hundreds of thousands of distinct CDR3 sequences, approximately 12% found once. Whole-study results and caveats: It was reported that alpha-beta T cells came from several hundred expanded graft clones (about two months after transplant).

This clonotype was seen repeatedly, ten times or more. Antigen specificity is unknown. Germline assignment: CDR1 DFQATT and CDR2 SNEGSKA (reference sequence). CDR3 length equals 10 residues. V lost 5 bases, J lost 6 bases, and 8 bases lay in between. The chain links TRBV20-1 to TRBJ2-7; D is undetermined. The sequence was obtained from a male patient aged 10 to 17 who had a stem cell transplant for acute myeloid leukemia, so the T cells may come from the graft donor. The sample in question was PBMCs, mostly from graft donor cells, obtained 360 days after TCRalphabeta/CD19-depleted stem cell transplant. DNA for the CDR3: TGCAGTGCTCGAAACCTCGAGCAGTACTTC. As protein: CSARNLEQYF.